Listed below are T cell receptor beta chains from one sample, sequenced in a study of cytomegalovirus exposure and HLA in healthy donors. The table came from immunoSEQ multiplex PCR; TCRdb's copy has only in-frame clones and leaves some out. This sample has 35,000 or so clones, with roughly 80% found just once. The sequencing input was PBMCs. These receptors were collected from a woman between 40 and 50 years old in good health and CMV-seronegative. Each CDR3 is given with its conserved first and last residue. D genes are given only for firm matches. Size values are once, few and many counts, or a class for expanded clones, and some rows have none.

clone_size: .
d_call: TRBD1
v_call: TRBV9
j_call: TRBJ2-5
cdr3_aa: CASSAQGTGGGETQYF

clone_size: .
d_call: .
v_call: TRBV4-1
j_call: TRBJ2-7
cdr3_aa: CASSQVGPGMGGGEQYF

clone_size: few
d_call: TRBD2
v_call: TRBV10-3
j_call: TRBJ2-1
cdr3_aa: CATLAGGLYNEQFF

clone_size: .
d_call: .
v_call: TRBV9
j_call: TRBJ2-5
cdr3_aa: CASSVGPGEKETQYF

clone_size: .
d_call: .
v_call: TRBV11-2
j_call: TRBJ2-1
cdr3_aa: CASSSRTATYNEQFF

clone_size: .
d_call: .
v_call: TRBV21-1
j_call: TRBJ2-3
cdr3_aa: CASSKLAEGKLTDTQYF

clone_size: once
d_call: .
v_call: TRBV5-1
j_call: TRBJ2-1
cdr3_aa: CASSQDFYNEQFF

clone_size: .
d_call: .
v_call: TRBV29-1
j_call: TRBJ1-5
cdr3_aa: CSVDQGSNQPQHF

clone_size: .
d_call: .
v_call: TRBV28
j_call: TRBJ1-5
cdr3_aa: CASKGREYRTDQPQHF

clone_size: .
d_call: .
v_call: TRBV19
j_call: TRBJ2-1
cdr3_aa: CASSIRVPSSYNEQFF

clone_size: once
d_call: TRBD2
v_call: TRBV2
j_call: TRBJ2-5
cdr3_aa: CASSLAEETQYF

clone_size: .
d_call: .
v_call: TRBV7-2
j_call: TRBJ2-1
cdr3_aa: CASSLRGNYNEQFF

clone_size: .
d_call: .
v_call: TRBV19
j_call: TRBJ1-2
cdr3_aa: CASSIGGQKGYTF

clone_size: .
d_call: .
v_call: TRBV7-2
j_call: TRBJ1-4
cdr3_aa: CASSDRRINEKLFF

clone_size: .
d_call: TRBD2
v_call: TRBV9
j_call: TRBJ2-5
cdr3_aa: CASSVDSNGGAGETQYF

clone_size: few
d_call: TRBD1
v_call: TRBV5-1
j_call: TRBJ2-5
cdr3_aa: CASSRGTGAAAGTQYF

clone_size: few
d_call: TRBD2
v_call: TRBV7-8
j_call: TRBJ2-1
cdr3_aa: CASSNRGGQFF

clone_size: .
d_call: TRBD2
v_call: TRBV7-8
j_call: TRBJ2-3
cdr3_aa: CASSSGLAGGNTQYF

clone_size: .
d_call: TRBD2
v_call: TRBV7-2
j_call: TRBJ2-1
cdr3_aa: CASSHPGTSGGSSYNEQFF

clone_size: few
d_call: .
v_call: TRBV20-1
j_call: TRBJ1-1
cdr3_aa: CSARGSTEAFF

clone_size: .
d_call: .
v_call: TRBV6-4
j_call: TRBJ2-3
cdr3_aa: CASSDYGKSTDTQYF

clone_size: .
d_call: .
v_call: TRBV7-9
j_call: TRBJ1-1
cdr3_aa: CASSLGGGTEAFF

clone_size: few
d_call: .
v_call: TRBV6-6
j_call: TRBJ1-2
cdr3_aa: CASSSDTTGGYTF

clone_size: .
d_call: TRBD1
v_call: TRBV5-1
j_call: TRBJ2-3
cdr3_aa: CASSIQGASTDTQYF

clone_size: .
d_call: .
v_call: TRBV18
j_call: TRBJ1-5
cdr3_aa: CASSQGRNQPQHF

clone_size: .
d_call: TRBD1
v_call: TRBV4-1
j_call: TRBJ1-2
cdr3_aa: CASSQDRDYGYTF

clone_size: .
d_call: TRBD1
v_call: TRBV7-3
j_call: TRBJ2-5
cdr3_aa: CASSLAGTAEETQYF

clone_size: .
d_call: .
v_call: TRBV6-1
j_call: TRBJ2-2
cdr3_aa: CASRSSGTGELFF

clone_size: .
d_call: .
v_call: TRBV7-2
j_call: TRBJ2-6
cdr3_aa: CASSPQGGGANVLTF

clone_size: .
d_call: .
v_call: TRBV19
j_call: TRBJ1-1
cdr3_aa: CASSTIPDFNTEAFF

clone_size: .
d_call: TRBD1
v_call: TRBV6-6
j_call: TRBJ1-1
cdr3_aa: CASSPLRTGKNTEAFF

clone_size: few
d_call: .
v_call: TRBV5-4
j_call: TRBJ1-2
cdr3_aa: CASSLDLKGTRGYTF

clone_size: once
d_call: TRBD2
v_call: TRBV29-1
j_call: TRBJ2-1
cdr3_aa: CSVAAGARTSYNEQFF

clone_size: few
d_call: .
v_call: TRBV7-8
j_call: TRBJ1-5
cdr3_aa: CASSLGSESSNQPQHF

clone_size: .
d_call: .
v_call: TRBV20-1
j_call: TRBJ1-1
cdr3_aa: CSARADTEAFF

clone_size: .
d_call: .
v_call: TRBV28
j_call: TRBJ1-5
cdr3_aa: CASSLVRGNQPQHF

clone_size: .
d_call: .
v_call: TRBV5-1
j_call: TRBJ1-6
cdr3_aa: CASSLETGSPLHF

clone_size: .
d_call: TRBD2
v_call: TRBV6-4
j_call: TRBJ2-3
cdr3_aa: CASGNGGNPDTQYF

clone_size: .
d_call: TRBD1
v_call: TRBV6-1
j_call: TRBJ2-7
cdr3_aa: CASSDPGQGQYEQYF

clone_size: .
d_call: TRBD1
v_call: TRBV28
j_call: TRBJ1-1
cdr3_aa: CASSTTGTGVMNTEAFF

clone_size: .
d_call: .
v_call: TRBV5-5
j_call: TRBJ1-1
cdr3_aa: CASSPWGQNTEAFF

clone_size: .
d_call: TRBD1
v_call: TRBV7-2
j_call: TRBJ1-6
cdr3_aa: CASSYTGTGGGNSPLHF

clone_size: .
d_call: TRBD2
v_call: TRBV5-1
j_call: TRBJ2-1
cdr3_aa: CASSLGASGGAEQFF

clone_size: .
d_call: TRBD2
v_call: TRBV5-1
j_call: TRBJ2-3
cdr3_aa: CASSLDSGGSTDTQYF

clone_size: .
d_call: TRBD1
v_call: TRBV18
j_call: TRBJ2-7
cdr3_aa: CASSPRTGSEQYF

clone_size: once
d_call: TRBD1
v_call: TRBV7-2
j_call: TRBJ1-2
cdr3_aa: CASSFGTGGSGYGYTF

clone_size: .
d_call: TRBD2
v_call: TRBV5-4
j_call: TRBJ2-1
cdr3_aa: CASSPGGGEEEQFF

clone_size: .
d_call: .
v_call: TRBV29-1
j_call: TRBJ2-5
cdr3_aa: CSVVQGSGETQYF

clone_size: .
d_call: TRBD2
v_call: TRBV10-3
j_call: TRBJ2-2
cdr3_aa: CAIRRAGVTGELFF

clone_size: .
d_call: TRBD1
v_call: TRBV2
j_call: TRBJ2-2
cdr3_aa: CASKTGTNTGELFF

clone_size: .
d_call: .
v_call: TRBV6-5
j_call: TRBJ1-3
cdr3_aa: CASSSEGRRNTIYF

clone_size: .
d_call: .
v_call: TRBV9
j_call: TRBJ2-3
cdr3_aa: CASSVVGTGSTDTQYF

clone_size: once
d_call: .
v_call: TRBV27
j_call: TRBJ1-3
cdr3_aa: CASSLGRFGNTIYF